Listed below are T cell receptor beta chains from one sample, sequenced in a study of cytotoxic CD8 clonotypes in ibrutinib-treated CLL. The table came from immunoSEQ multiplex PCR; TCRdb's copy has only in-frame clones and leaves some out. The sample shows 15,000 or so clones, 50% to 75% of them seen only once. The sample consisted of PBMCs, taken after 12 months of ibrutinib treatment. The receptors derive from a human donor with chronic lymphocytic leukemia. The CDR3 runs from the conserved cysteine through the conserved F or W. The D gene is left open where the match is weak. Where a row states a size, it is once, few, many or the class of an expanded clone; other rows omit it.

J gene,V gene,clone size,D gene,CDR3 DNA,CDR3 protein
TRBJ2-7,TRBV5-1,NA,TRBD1,TGCGCCAGCAGTCCCGGGACAGGGTTCTACGAGCAGTACTTC,CASSPGTGFYEQYF
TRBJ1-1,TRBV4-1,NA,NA,TGCGCCAGCAGCCAAGACTTCGCCAAGAACACTGAAGCTTTCTTT,CASSQDFAKNTEAFF
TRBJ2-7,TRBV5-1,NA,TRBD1,TGCGCCAGCAGCGTGGGCGTTGATTGGACAGGGGACTACGAGCAGTACTTC,CASSVGVDWTGDYEQYF
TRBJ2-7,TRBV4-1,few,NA,TGCGCCAGCAGCCAAGGTGACGGTACCTCCTACGAGCAGTACTTC,CASSQGDGTSYEQYF
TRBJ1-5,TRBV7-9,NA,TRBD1,TGTGCCAGCAGCTTAGACAGGGGATTGAATCAGCCCCAGCATTTT,CASSLDRGLNQPQHF
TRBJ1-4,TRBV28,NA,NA,TGTGCCAGCAGTCACAGGGACTCGAGTGAAAAACTGTTTTTT,CASSHRDSSEKLFF
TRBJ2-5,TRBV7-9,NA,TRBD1,TGTGCCAGCAGCTTACCTACCATCCGACAGGGGCCGCGGCAAGAGACCCAGTACTTC,CASSLPTIRQGPRQETQYF
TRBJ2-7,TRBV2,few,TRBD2,TGTGCCAGCAGTGAGGAGGTAGCGGGAACAGGCGCCTACGAGCAGTACTTC,CASSEEVAGTGAYEQYF
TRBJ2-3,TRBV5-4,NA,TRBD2,TGTGCCAGCAGCCAACGGCGGGAGGCTAGCACAGATACGCAGTATTTT,CASSQRREASTDTQYF
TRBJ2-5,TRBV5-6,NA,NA,TGTGCCAGCAGCTTGGCGGGACCAGAGACCCAGTACTTC,CASSLAGPETQYF
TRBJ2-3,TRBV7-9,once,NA,TGTGCCAGCAGCTTAGCTCTGAGTGACACAGATACGCAGTATTTT,CASSLALSDTDTQYF
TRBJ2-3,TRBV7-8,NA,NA,TGTGCCAGCAGCCCCGAGTTACGGGAAGCAGGTACAGATACGCAGTATTTT,CASSPELREAGTDTQYF
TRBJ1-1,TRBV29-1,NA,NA,TGCAGCGTTGAAGATTCACACTGGGGGAACACTGAAGCTTTCTTT,CSVEDSHWGNTEAFF
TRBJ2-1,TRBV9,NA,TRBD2,TGTGCCAGCAGCGTAGCTCGGGAGGATCACATGGATGAGCAGTTCTTC,CASSVAREDHMDEQFF
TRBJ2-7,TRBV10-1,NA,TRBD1,TGCGCCAGTGCTGGACAGGGCCACGAGCAGTACTTC,CASAGQGHEQYF
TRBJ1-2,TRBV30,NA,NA,TGTGCCTGGAGTGTACCCCCCCTGATTTATGGCTACACCTTC,CAWSVPPLIYGYTF
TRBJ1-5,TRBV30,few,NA,TGTGCCTGGAGTTCGGGAGGGACGGATCAGCCCCAGCATTTT,CAWSSGGTDQPQHF
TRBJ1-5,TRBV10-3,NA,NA,TGTGCCATCAGTGATTCGGTAGCTGGGTATGATCAGCCCCAGCATTTT,CAISDSVAGYDQPQHF
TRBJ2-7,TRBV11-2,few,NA,TGTGCCAGCAGCTTATTAGGAGGCGGGACAGATATTTACGAGCAGTACTTC,CASSLLGGGTDIYEQYF
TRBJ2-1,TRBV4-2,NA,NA,TGTGCCAGCAGCCTATTGACGGGCGGGGATGAGCAGTTCTTC,CASSLLTGGDEQFF
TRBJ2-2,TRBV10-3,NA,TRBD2,TGTGCCATCAGTGACGGGCTAGCGGGGCATTCGAACACCGGGGAGCTGTTTTTT,CAISDGLAGHSNTGELFF
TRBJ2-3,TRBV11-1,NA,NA,TGTGCCAGCAGCTTATTCCGCCAGACAGATACGCAGTATTTT,CASSLFRQTDTQYF
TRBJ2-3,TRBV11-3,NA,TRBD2,TGTGCCAGCAGCGTGGGAGGGCCGGGAAGTACGCAGTATTTT,CASSVGGPGSTQYF
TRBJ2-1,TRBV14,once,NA,TGTGCCAGCAGCCAAGATTACGGGGAGCAGTTCTTC,CASSQDYGEQFF
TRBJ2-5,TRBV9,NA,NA,TGTGCCAGCAGCCCCCTCCTTGAGGGGACCCAAGAGACCCAGTACTTC,CASSPLLEGTQETQYF
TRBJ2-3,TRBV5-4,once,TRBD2,TGTGCCAGCAGCGCGGGACTAGCGGGAGGAGCAGATACGCAGTATTTT,CASSAGLAGGADTQYF
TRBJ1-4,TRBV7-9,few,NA,TGTGCCAGCAGCCTAGACCCGCAAGGAGAAAAACTGTTTTTT,CASSLDPQGEKLFF
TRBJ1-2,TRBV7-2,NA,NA,TGTGCCAGCACCTCTAACGCAGGGGTTCTTAGTGGCTACACCTTC,CASTSNAGVLSGYTF
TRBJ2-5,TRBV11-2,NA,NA,TGTGCCAGCAGCTTAGGGCAGATGGGGGTTGAGACCCAGTACTTC,CASSLGQMGVETQYF
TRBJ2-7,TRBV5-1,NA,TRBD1,TGCGCCAGCAGCTTGGACCCGGACAGGACCTACGAGCAGTACTTC,CASSLDPDRTYEQYF
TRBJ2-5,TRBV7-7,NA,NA,TGTGCTAGCAGCCCAGCCGGAGGGGGGACCCAAGAGACCCAGTACTTC,CASSPAGGGTQETQYF
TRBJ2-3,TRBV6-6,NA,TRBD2,TGTGCCAGCGGGAGGGAGACAGATACGCAGTATTTT,CASGRETDTQYF
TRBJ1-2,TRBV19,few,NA,TGTGCCAGTAGTATAGGTGAGCGGGCCTATGGCTACACCTTC,CASSIGERAYGYTF
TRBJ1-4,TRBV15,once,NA,TGTGCCACCAGCAGTTCGAGGGTGTCAGGCGCTAATGAAAAACTGTTTTTT,CATSSSRVSGANEKLFF
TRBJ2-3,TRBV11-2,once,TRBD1,TGTGCCAGCAGCGTCGGGACAGGGGTAACAGATACGCAGTATTTT,CASSVGTGVTDTQYF
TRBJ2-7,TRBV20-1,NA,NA,TGCAGTGCTCTTATCTACGAGCAGTACTTC,CSALIYEQYF
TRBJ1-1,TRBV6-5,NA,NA,TGTGCCAGCACTGGGGCTACTAACACTGAAGCTTTCTTT,CASTGATNTEAFF
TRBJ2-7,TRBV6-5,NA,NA,TGTGCCAGCAACCGAGGGAGCTCCTACGAGCAGTACTTC,CASNRGSSYEQYF
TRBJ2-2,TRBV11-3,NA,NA,TGTGCCAGCAGCTTCTTGGGGGCGGACACCGGGGAGCTGTTTTTT,CASSFLGADTGELFF
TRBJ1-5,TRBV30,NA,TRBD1,TGTGCCTGGAGTGTACCTGGGACAGGGCTCGGTCAGCCCCAGCATTTT,CAWSVPGTGLGQPQHF
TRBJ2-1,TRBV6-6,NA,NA,TGTGCCAGCATAGGCACAGCGGATTACAATGAGCAGTTCTTC,CASIGTADYNEQFF
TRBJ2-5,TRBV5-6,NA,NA,TGTGCCAGCAGCCCCCGGATAATGGGGAAAGAGACCCAGTACTTC,CASSPRIMGKETQYF
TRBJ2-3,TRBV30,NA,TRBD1,TGTGCCTCGAAGGGACAGGGAGGTGCAGATACGCAGTATTTT,CASKGQGGADTQYF
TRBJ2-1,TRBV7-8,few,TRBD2,TGTGCCAGCAGTATTGTGGGACTAGCGGGAGCCCTTATAAATGAGCAGTTCTTC,CASSIVGLAGALINEQFF
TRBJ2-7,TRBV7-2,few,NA,TGTGCCAGCAGCTCCTTCACGGTTTCCTACGAGCAGTACTTC,CASSSFTVSYEQYF
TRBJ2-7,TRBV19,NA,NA,TGTGCCAGTAGCACAGGGACTTCCCCCCACGAGCAGTACTTC,CASSTGTSPHEQYF
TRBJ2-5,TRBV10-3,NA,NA,TGTGCCATCAGTGTAAAGGGGGAGGAGACCCAGTACTTC,CAISVKGEETQYF
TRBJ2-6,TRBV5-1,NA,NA,TGCGCCAGCAGCCTACCCCATCTTGCTGGGGCCAACGTCCTGACTTTC,CASSLPHLAGANVLTF
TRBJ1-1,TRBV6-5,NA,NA,TGTGCCAGCAGTTCCCCCCGCGGTATGAACACTGAAGCTTTCTTT,CASSSPRGMNTEAFF
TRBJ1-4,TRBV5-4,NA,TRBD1,TGTGCCAGCAGTCGACAGGGCTTAGGTGAAATTAATGAAAAACTGTTTTTT,CASSRQGLGEINEKLFF
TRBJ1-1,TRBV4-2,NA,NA,TGTGCCAGCAGCCAAGCTCCAGGGAACACTGAAGCTTTCTTT,CASSQAPGNTEAFF
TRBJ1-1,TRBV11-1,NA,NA,TGTGCCAGCAGCTCCGAAGGGTTGAGCACTGAAGCTTTCTTT,CASSSEGLSTEAFF
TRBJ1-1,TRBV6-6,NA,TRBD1,TGTGCCAGCCGCCACCGACAGGGCGGGAGTACTGAAGCTTTCTTT,CASRHRQGGSTEAFF
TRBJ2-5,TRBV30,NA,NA,TGTGCCTGGATACCCCCCGGAATTGGGGAGACCCAGTACTTC,CAWIPPGIGETQYF
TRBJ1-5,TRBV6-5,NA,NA,TGTGCCAGCAGTTATACACACGATAGCAATCAGCCCCAGCATTTT,CASSYTHDSNQPQHF
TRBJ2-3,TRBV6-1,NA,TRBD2,TGTGCCAGCAGTGAAGGGCGGGGGGCGTTTATCGCAGATACGCAGTATTTT,CASSEGRGAFIADTQYF